This T cell receptor (beta chain) emerged from a study of CD8 T cells in Susac syndrome. Study-wide results and limits: The study conceded that relatively few individuals underwent its TCR sequencing and HLA analysis.

An input of roughly 0.45 to 1 ug of RNA was subjected to reverse transcription using random hexamers. Each CDR3 protein is one row after TCRdb ran MiXCR on the immunoSEQ multiplex PCR reads. The sample has 80,000 or so distinct CDR3 sequences; more than 85% are singletons. Only a few counts were recorded for this clonotype. What it recognizes is unknown. CDR3 size: 14 residues. Germline CDR1 reads MNHEY; CDR2 reads SMNVEV (reference sequence). With 0 bases removed from V and 0 bases from J, the gap between germline ends came to 6 bases. The source material was CD4+ T cells from PBMCs. The V call is TRBV27, the J call TRBJ2-7; D not resolved. The sequence was obtained from a human donor with Susac syndrome. CDR3 loop: CASSLSPSSYEQYF. The CDR3 DNA follows: TGTGCCAGCAGTTTATCTCCGAGCTCCTACGAGCAGTACTTC.